The 10 T cell receptor beta chains listed next were all sequenced from one sample in a study of patients and donors after allogeneic stem cell transplantation. Each CDR3 protein gets one entry after TCRdb re-called the RT-PCR reads with MiXCR. The table lists tens of thousands of distinct CDR3 sequences, roughly a third of them singletons. Sequenced input: blood, either unsorted or a sorted T cell fraction (not recorded which). These receptors came from a human donor who was either an allogeneic HSCT recipient or a stem cell or donor lymphocyte infusion donor (not recorded which). It is not recorded whose cells these are; they may come from a transplant donor.

This clonotype was recorded at least ten times. The chain links TRBV18 to TRBJ1-2; D ambiguous. The ends were cut back, 0 bases at V and 4 bases at J, with 9 bases in the middle. Germline V gives CDR1 KGHSH, CDR2 LQKENI. This CDR3 region has 14 residues. The CDR3 region is CASSPPRAPYGYTF. In nucleotides, the CDR3 is TGTGCCAGCTCACCACCAAGGGCCCCCTATGGCTACACCTTC. The complete variable domain, with remaining parts taken from reference TRBV18 and TRBJ1-2, reads NAGVMQNPRHLVRRRGQEARLRCSPMKGHSHVYWYRQLPEEGLKFMVYLQKENIIDESGMPKERFSAEFPKEGPSILRIQQVVRGDSAAYFCASSPPRAPYGYTFGSGTRLTVV.

In its sample, this clonotype is medium-sized. The chain recombines TRBV29-1 with TRBJ1-2; 7 bases are shared with TRBD1. From germline, CDR1 is SQVTM and CDR2 ANQGSEA. CDR3 length equals 11 residues. Trimming took 7 bases from V and 4 from J; bases not matched to a gene: 3. CDR3 loop: CSARTGYGYTF. The CDR3 DNA reads as TGCAGCGCTCGGACAGGCTATGGCTACACCTTC.

J is TRBJ2-3 and V is TRBV5-6; 9 positions agree with TRBD2. This CDR3 contains 15 residues. Germline V CDR1 and CDR2: SGHDT, YYEEEE. Trimming took 4 bases from V and 1 from J; bases not matched to a gene: 4. In nucleotides, the CDR3 is TGTGCCAGCAGCCTAATAGCGGGAGGCACAGATACGCAGTATTTT. It is translated as CASSLIAGGTDTQYF.

The V call is TRBV5-8, the J call TRBJ1-5, with D uncertain. Trimming removed 2 bases at V and 0 bases at J, with 6 bases between. Germline CDR1 is SGHTS and CDR2 is YDEGEE. The CDR3 consists of 14 residues. The CDR3 nucleotides are TGTGCCAGCAGCTTCGGGAATAGCAATCAGCCCCAGCATTTT. The encoded protein is CASSFGNSNQPQHF.

This clonotype turned up a few times. The chain couples TRBV5-1 to TRBJ1-1; possible D gene TRBD1, 5 bases. Trimming shortened V by 0 bases and J by 0 bases, and 9 bases separated the two germline ends. CDR1 and CDR2 from the germline V gene are SGHRS and YFSETQ. The CDR3 consists of 15 residues. CDR3 protein: CASSLVGVVNTEAFF. The CDR3 nucleotides are TGCGCCAGCAGCTTGGTGGGGGTGGTGAACACTGAAGCTTTCTTT.

Here the CDR3 DNA reads TGTGCCATCAGTGCCCGGGGGAGCACAGATACGCAGTATTTT. Its protein product is CAISARGSTDTQYF. This chain links TRBV10-3 with TRBJ2-3; D perhaps matches TRBD2 (6 bases). V was trimmed by 4 bases and J by 0 bases, leaving 8 bases between them. CDR1 is ENHRY and CDR2 is SYGVKD in the germline V gene. The length of the CDR3 is 14 residues.

In its sample, this clonotype was seen many times. The chain employs TRBV5-1 and TRBJ1-4, with TRBD1 identical over 7 bases. Germline CDR1 reads SGHRS; CDR2 reads YFSETQ. V gave up 4 bases and J gave up 3 bases; unmatched junction bases: 9. The CDR3 is 16 residues long. CDR3 residues: CASSITPGGANEKLFF. The CDR3 DNA reads TGCGCCAGCAGCATTACACCAGGGGGGGCTAATGAAAAACTGTTTTTT.

The V gene is TRBV20-1, the J gene TRBJ1-1; TRBD1 aligns across 9 bases. Trimming cost V 7 bases and J 8 bases; bases outside gene matches: 8. The germline V gene encodes CDR1 DFQATT and CDR2 SNEGSKA (reference sequence). The CDR3 contains 12 residues. DNA for the CDR3: TGCAGTGTCCAACAGGGGGCTGGGGAAGCTTTCTTT. Translated, it gives CSVQQGAGEAFF.

J is TRBJ2-1 and V is TRBV18; D possibly matches TRBD1 or TRBD2 (5 bases each). From germline, CDR1 is KGHSH and CDR2 LQKENI. The CDR3 consists of 14 residues. The germline V and J ends were trimmed by 8 bases and 8 bases, with 19 bases remaining between them. The CDR3 is CASGAGAGFYEQFF. The DNA of the CDR3 is TGTGCCAGCGGCGCCGGGGCCGGTTTTTATGAGCAGTTCTTC. Variable domain in full (rest from reference TRBV18 and TRBJ2-1): NAGVMQNPRHLVRRRGQEARLRCSPMKGHSHVYWYRQLPEEGLKFMVYLQKENIIDESGMPKERFSAEFPKEGPSILRIQQVVRGDSAAYFCASGAGAGFYEQFFGPGTRLTVL.

J is TRBJ1-3 and V is TRBV5-1, with 8 bases fitting TRBD1. The CDR3 loop spans 15 amino acids. V was pared by 4 bases and J by 2 bases, with 5 bases of the junction left unmatched. CDR1 SGHRS and CDR2 YFSETQ come from the germline V gene. The CDR3 loop is CASSRRTGPGNTIYF. CDR3 nucleotide sequence: TGCGCCAGCAGCCGACGGACAGGGCCTGGAAACACCATATATTTT.